A single sample is the source of the 24 T cell receptor beta chains below, sequenced in a study of cytomegalovirus exposure and HLA in healthy donors. Profiled with immunoSEQ multiplex PCR; TCRdb holds only in-frame clones, not every one. The sample lists under 250,000 clones; about 90% were seen once. Sequences were obtained from PBMCs. All receptors come from a man between 18 and 35 years old in good health and CMV-seropositive.

Regarding this clone: Other DNA variants within this sample encode the same CDR3. The V gene is TRBV4-2, the J gene TRBJ2-4; D call uncertain. The ends were cut back, 0 bases at V and 0 bases at J, with 3 bases in the middle. The CDR3 consists of 14 residues. CDR1 is LGHNA, CDR2 YNFKEQ, per germline. Written as DNA, the CDR3 is TGTGCCAGCAGCCAAGAGCTAGCCAAAAACATTCAGTACTTC. Protein: CASSQELAKNIQYF.

This sequence joins TRBV5-1 and TRBJ2-3; D is possibly TRBD2 (6 bases). Germline lookup yields CDR1 SGHRS and CDR2 YFSETQ. V was pared by 0 bases and J by 6 bases, with 17 bases between. CDR3 length: 16 residues. This chain's CDR3 is CASSLDLAVPGDTQYF. CDR3 nucleotide sequence: TGCGCCAGCAGCTTGGACTTAGCGGTACCGGGCGATACGCAGTATTTT.

The chain uses TRBV11-2 and TRBJ2-3, with D perhaps being TRBD1 or TRBD2 (6 bases each). The CDR3 runs 14 residues. Germline CDR1 and CDR2: SGHAT and FQNNGV. Trimming shortened V by 6 bases and J by 10 bases, and 20 bases separated the two germline ends. CDR3 nucleotides: TGTGCCAGCAGTCCTCGGGAGTCCTACAGGGCGCAGTATTTT. Amino acid sequence: CASSPRESYRAQYF.

The CDR3: CASSYWGTGNYEQYF. CDR3 DNA sequence: TGTGCCAGCAGTTACTGGGGGACAGGGAACTACGAGCAGTACTTC. The chain carries TRBV6-5 and TRBJ2-7; 9 bases align to TRBD1. CDR1 and CDR2 from the germline V gene are MNHEY and SVGAGI. V lost 1 base, J lost 3 bases, and 4 bases stayed unmatched. The CDR3 spans 15 residues.

The chain combines TRBV18 with TRBJ1-1; 8 bases are shared with TRBD1. V dropped 2 bases and J dropped 8; count of bases not matched to a gene: 7. Per the germline V gene, CDR1 is KGHSH and CDR2 is LQKENI. This CDR3 is 14 amino acids long. The CDR3 loop is CASSPSQGAGEAFF. The CDR3 DNA is TGTGCCAGCTCACCATCCCAGGGGGCCGGGGAAGCTTTCTTT.

In nucleotides, the CDR3 is TGTGCCAGCAGCGGACAGTCCGTGGAAGCTTTCTTT. Protein sequence: CASSGQSVEAFF. The V and J genes are TRBV2 and TRBJ1-1; tentatively, D is TRBD1 (6 bases). The CDR3 has 12 residues. V was pared by 6 bases and J by 8 bases, with 13 bases between. The germline CDR1 and CDR2 sequences are SNHLY and FYNNEI.

This clone was counted a few times. The chain's CDR3 is CSSDRNTEAFF. The CDR3 coding sequence is TGCAGTTCGGACAGGAACACTGAAGCTTTCTTT. The chain carries TRBV20-1 and TRBJ1-1; perhaps TRBD1 as D (6 bases). This CDR3 contains 11 residues. V was cut by 8 bases and J by 1 base, with 8 bases left in between. Germline V gene data show CDR1 as DFQATT and CDR2 as SNEGSKA (reference sequence).

The chain employs TRBV19 and TRBJ2-7; D ambiguous. The CDR3 loop spans 13 amino acids. Trimming removed 5 bases from V and 0 bases from J, with 8 bases in between. Germline loops: CDR1 LNHDA, CDR2 SQIVND (reference sequence). CDR3 loop: CASSDGSSYEQYF. Written as DNA, the CDR3 is TGTGCCAGTAGTGACGGGTCCTCCTACGAGCAGTACTTC.

This CDR3 is CATSRDRIQGGENIQYF. In nucleotides, the CDR3 is TGTGCCACCAGCAGAGATAGAATACAGGGAGGGGAAAACATTCAGTACTTC. The chain uses TRBV15 and TRBJ2-4, with D perhaps matching TRBD2 (7 bases). V was pared by 0 bases and J by 5 bases, with 17 bases between. CDR3 length: 17 amino acids. Germline V gene sequence: CDR1 LNHNV, CDR2 YYDKDF (reference sequence).

This clone was seen once. One end of the junction varies from germline; a read error may be responsible. V is TRBV4-3 and J is TRBJ2-1; 13 nucleotides align to TRBD2. Germline values: CDR1 LGHNA, CDR2 YSLEER. The CDR3 is made up of 14 amino acids. CDR3 loop: CASSQSTSGRYWIF. In DNA, the CDR3 is TGCGCCAGCAGCCAATCGACTAGCGGGAGGTATTGGATCTTC.

The chain joins TRBV11-2 to TRBJ1-1; D unclear. The CDR3 runs 14 residues. Germline V gene lookup returns CDR1 SGHAT and CDR2 FQNNGV. Trimming pared 3 bases from V and 5 bases from J, leaving 13 bases between. CDR3 residues: CASSFSGLRTEAFF. CDR3 in DNA: TGTGCCAGCAGCTTCAGCGGGTTACGTACTGAAGCTTTCTTT. Full variable domain (outside the CDR3, taken from reference TRBV11-2 and TRBJ1-1): EAGVAQSPRYKIIEKRQSVAFWCNPISGHATLYWYQQILGQGPKLLIQFQNNGVVDDSQLPKDRFSAERLKGVDSTLKIQPAKLEDSAVYLCASSFSGLRTEAFFGQGTRLTVV.

The rearrangement joins TRBV7-6 to TRBJ1-1; D is unclear. Per the germline V gene, CDR1 is SGHVS and CDR2 is FNYEAQ. CDR3 length: 13 residues. V was clipped by 2 bases and J by 2 bases, with 6 bases between them. Here the CDR3 DNA reads TGTGCCAGCAGCTTATGGCCAAACACTGAAGCTTTCTTT. Protein: CASSLWPNTEAFF.

There are a few counts of this clone. This sample also contains other DNA sequences that code for the same CDR3. The chain uses TRBV7-9 and TRBJ2-5; D may be TRBD2 (5 bases). There are 13 residues in the CDR3. Trimming left V 1 base short and J 5 bases short, with 8 bases between. Per germline, CDR1 SEHNR and CDR2 FQNEAQ (reference sequence). CDR3 sequence reads: CASSLVGGETQYF. The CDR3, as DNA: TGTGCCAGCAGCTTAGTGGGCGGGGAGACCCAGTACTTC.

The rearrangement links TRBV6-5 to TRBJ2-3; the D is unclear. V gave up 8 bases and J gave up 3 bases, with 15 bases separating them. CDR3 length equals 14 residues. The germline V gene encodes CDR1 MNHEY and CDR2 SVGAGI. CDR3 coding DNA: TGTGCCAGCTCCATCGGAGTCTCGACAGATACGCAGTATTTT. It codes for CASSIGVSTDTQYF.

V gene TRBV2 combines with J gene TRBJ2-1; unclear D gene. Germline loops: CDR1 SNHLY, CDR2 FYNNEI. The CDR3 runs 14 residues. Trimming cost V 3 bases and J 4 bases, with 10 bases left between them. The CDR3, as DNA: TGTGCCAGCAGTGATCAGGACCCGTACAATGAGCAGTTCTTC. It translates to CASSDQDPYNEQFF.

The chain joins TRBV2 to TRBJ2-5; TRBD2 might be the D (6 bases). The CDR3 covers 13 residues. Germline V CDR1 and CDR2: SNHLY, FYNNEI. Trimming left V 8 bases short and J 2 bases short, with 12 bases between. The chain's CDR3 is CASGGTGQETQYF. For the CDR3, the DNA is TGTGCCAGCGGGGGGACGGGACAAGAGACCCAGTACTTC.

This chain links TRBV29-1 with TRBJ2-3; D gene uncertain. V lost 0 bases and J 8 bases, leaving 9 bases between the germline ends. Germline CDR1 and CDR2: SQVTM and ANQGSEA. The CDR3 loop spans 12 amino acids. Written as DNA, the CDR3 is TGCAGCGTTGAAGATCATCAAGTTACGCAGTATTTT. Translated: CSVEDHQVTQYF.

This clone has only one observation. V and J are TRBV11-2 and TRBJ2-1; D possibly corresponds to TRBD2 (6 bases). The CDR3 contains 16 residues. The ends were cut back, 5 bases at V and 1 base at J, with 15 bases in the middle. In germline, CDR1 is SGHAT, CDR2 FQNNGV. CDR3: CASSVRPDYSYNEQFF. The CDR3 bases are TGTGCCAGCAGCGTTCGTCCGGACTATTCCTACAATGAGCAGTTCTTC.

This chain joins TRBV28 and TRBJ2-7, with 7 bases fitting TRBD1. Per the germline V gene, CDR1 is MDHEN and CDR2 is SYDVKM. V shed 6 bases, J shed 4 bases, and the junction held 3 bases outside the gene matches. CDR3 length: 12 amino acids. The CDR3 DNA follows: TGTGCCAGCAGCGTCAGGGGGTACGAGCAGTACTTC. Translated, it gives CASSVRGYEQYF.

J is TRBJ1-1 and V is TRBV11-2, with 9 bases identical to TRBD1. J lost 4 bases, V lost 5 bases, and 14 bases had no gene match. The germline V gene has CDR1 SGHAT and CDR2 FQNNGV. The CDR3 runs to 17 residues. This chain's CDR3 is CASSPEWTGVGRTEAFF. Written as DNA, the CDR3 is TGTGCCAGCAGCCCCGAATGGACAGGGGTTGGTCGCACTGAAGCTTTCTTT.

The chain combines TRBV6-1 with TRBJ2-1; TRBD2 matches 8 bases. V shed 5 bases and J 8 bases; nucleotides not matched to a gene: 8. The germline V gene encodes CDR1 MNHNS and CDR2 SASEGT. This CDR3 region has 14 residues. The CDR3 DNA reads TGTGCCAGCAGTCTAGAGCGGGAGTCGTATGAGCAGTTCTTC. Amino acid sequence: CASSLERESYEQFF.

This rearrangement joins TRBV30 to TRBJ2-1; 11 nucleotides line up with TRBD2. Germline lookup yields CDR1 GTSNPN and CDR2 SVGIG (reference sequence). This CDR3 contains 16 residues. Losses at the gene ends were 2 bases for V and 8 bases for J; bases not matched to a gene: 11. Here the CDR3 reads CAWSFPSGRKLDEQFF. The CDR3, as DNA: TGTGCCTGGAGTTTCCCTAGCGGGAGGAAGCTCGATGAGCAGTTCTTC.

The count of this clone is one. Written as DNA, the CDR3 is TGTGCCAGCAGTGTAGCGACAGGGGGCGGCTACACCTTC. As protein: CASSVATGGGYTF. The chain carries TRBV6-1 and TRBJ1-2, with 10 bases that match TRBD1. Losses at the gene ends were 4 bases for V and 8 bases for J; bases not matched to a gene: 4. Germline CDR1 and CDR2: MNHNS and SASEGT. This CDR3 comprises 13 residues.

The chain carries TRBV6-6 and TRBJ2-3; D gene uncertain. CDR1 is MNHNY and CDR2 is SVGAGI in the germline V gene (reference sequence). The CDR3 is 15 residues long. The V end was cut by 7 bases, the J end by 0 bases, with 14 bases between. The CDR3 DNA sequence: TGTGCCAGCAACGGTCCTAATCCTAGCACAGATACGCAGTATTTT. This codes for CASNGPNPSTDTQYF.